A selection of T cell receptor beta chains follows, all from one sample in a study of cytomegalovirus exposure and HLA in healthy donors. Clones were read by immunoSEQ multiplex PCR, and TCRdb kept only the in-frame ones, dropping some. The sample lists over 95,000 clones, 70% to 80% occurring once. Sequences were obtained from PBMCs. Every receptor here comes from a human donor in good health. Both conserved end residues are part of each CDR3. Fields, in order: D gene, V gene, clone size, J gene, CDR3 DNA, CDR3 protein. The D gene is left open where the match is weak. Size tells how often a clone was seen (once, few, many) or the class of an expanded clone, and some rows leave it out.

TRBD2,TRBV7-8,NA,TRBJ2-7,TGTGCCAGCAGCTTAGAAGGACTAGCCGGCTTGTCCTACGAGCAGTACTTC,CASSLEGLAGLSYEQYF
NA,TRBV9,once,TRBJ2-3,TGTGCCAGCAGCGCGCGACAGGGCACAGATACGCAGTATTTT,CASSARQGTDTQYF
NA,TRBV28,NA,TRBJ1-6,TGTGCCAGCAGCCGCCGGACAGACAATTCACCCCTCCACTTT,CASSRRTDNSPLHF
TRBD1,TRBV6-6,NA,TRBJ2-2,TGTGCCAGCAGGGAACAGGGGGGCACCGGGGAGCTGTTTTTT,CASREQGGTGELFF
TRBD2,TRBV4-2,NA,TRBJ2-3,TGTGCCAGCAGCCAAGATCCATGGACTAGCGGGGACACAGATACGCAGTATTTT,CASSQDPWTSGDTDTQYF
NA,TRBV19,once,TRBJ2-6,TGTGCTGCAGTCTCTGGGGCCAACGTCCTGACTTTC,CAAVSGANVLTF
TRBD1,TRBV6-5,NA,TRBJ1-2,TGTGCCAGCAGTTTTACACAGGGGAGCGACTATGGCTACACCTTC,CASSFTQGSDYGYTF
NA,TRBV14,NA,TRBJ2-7,TGTGCCAGCAGCCAAGAGGCCGCCTACGAGCAGTACTTC,CASSQEAAYEQYF
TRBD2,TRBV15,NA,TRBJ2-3,TGTGCCACCAGCAGGGCCTGGGTAGCGGGAGGGACAGATACGCAGTATTTT,CATSRAWVAGGTDTQYF
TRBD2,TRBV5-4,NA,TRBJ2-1,TGTGCCAGCAGCACAGGACTAGTTGGCAATGAGCAGTTCTTC,CASSTGLVGNEQFF
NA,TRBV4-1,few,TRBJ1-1,TGCGCCAGCAGCCAAGTCACACAGCAAGCTTTCTTT,CASSQVTQQAFF
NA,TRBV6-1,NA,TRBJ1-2,TGTGCCAGCAGTGAACTACAGATAAACCGCGGCTACACCTTC,CASSELQINRGYTF
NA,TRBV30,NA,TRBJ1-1,TGTGCCTGGAGTATAAGGGGGGGGCTAAGGGGCACTGAAGCTTTCTTT,CAWSIRGGLRGTEAFF
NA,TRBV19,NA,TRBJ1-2,TGTGCCAGTAGAGGTGCCGGGAGCCCGAAGGGCTACACCTTC,CASRGAGSPKGYTF
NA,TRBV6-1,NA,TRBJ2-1,TGTGCCAGCAGCGCCGGTTCCTCCTACAATGAGCAGTTCTTC,CASSAGSSYNEQFF
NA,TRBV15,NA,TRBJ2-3,TGTGCTACAGGGACGGATTGGGGAACAGATACGCAGTATTTT,CATGTDWGTDTQYF
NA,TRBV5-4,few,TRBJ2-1,TGTGCCAGCAGTTCGCTGGGGGGACTCGGCAATGAGCAGTTCTTC,CASSSLGGLGNEQFF
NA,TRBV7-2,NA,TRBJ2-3,TGTGCCAGCAGCTTAGATTCGGGAGTGGCAGATACGCAGTATTTT,CASSLDSGVADTQYF
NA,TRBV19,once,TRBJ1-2,TGTGCCAGTAGTCCTCGACCGACAGGTCCTACCGAAAAGGGCTATGGCTACACCTTC,CASSPRPTGPTEKGYGYTF
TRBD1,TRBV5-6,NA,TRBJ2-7,TGTGCCAGCAGCTCCCCGGACAGGGTGAAAGAGCAGTACTTC,CASSSPDRVKEQYF
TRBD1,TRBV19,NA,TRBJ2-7,TGTGCCAGTAGTCCCGGGACAGGGGGCACCTACGAGCAGTACTTC,CASSPGTGGTYEQYF
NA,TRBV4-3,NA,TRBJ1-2,TGCGCCAGCAGCCAAGAACGGAGGTATGGCTACACCTTC,CASSQERRYGYTF
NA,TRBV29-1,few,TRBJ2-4,TGCAGCGTTGACAGGGAAAACATTCAGTACTTC,CSVDRENIQYF
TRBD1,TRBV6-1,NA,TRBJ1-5,TGTGCCAGCGAGGCGACAGGGGGGGATCAGCCCCAGCATTTT,CASEATGGDQPQHF
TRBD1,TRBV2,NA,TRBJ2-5,TGTGCCAGCAGTACCGACAGGGGGTCGGGAGAGACCCAGTACTTC,CASSTDRGSGETQYF
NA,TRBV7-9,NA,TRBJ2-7,TGTGCCAGCAGCTTCAGGGAAAGGGACAAGCAGTACTTC,CASSFRERDKQYF
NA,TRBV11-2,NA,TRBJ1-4,TGTGCCAGCAGCTTAGTTGTCGGTACAACTAATGAAAAACTGTTTTTT,CASSLVVGTTNEKLFF
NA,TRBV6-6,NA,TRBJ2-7,TGTGCCAGCCAAGCGGCCGGAGGGCCCTACGAGCAGTACTTC,CASQAAGGPYEQYF
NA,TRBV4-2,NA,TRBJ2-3,TGTGCCAGCAGCCAAGGTCTCCAGGATACGCAGTATTTT,CASSQGLQDTQYF
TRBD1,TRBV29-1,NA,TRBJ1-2,TGCAGCGTGCGCACCGACAGGGCCCCTAACTATGGCTACACCTTC,CSVRTDRAPNYGYTF
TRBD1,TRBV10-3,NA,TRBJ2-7,TGTGCCATCAGTGAGACAGGGGACGCACCCTACGAGCAGTACTTC,CAISETGDAPYEQYF
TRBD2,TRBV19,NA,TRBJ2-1,TGTGCCAGCCATAGAACGAGCGGGGGGGCACATGAGCAGTTCTTC,CASHRTSGGAHEQFF